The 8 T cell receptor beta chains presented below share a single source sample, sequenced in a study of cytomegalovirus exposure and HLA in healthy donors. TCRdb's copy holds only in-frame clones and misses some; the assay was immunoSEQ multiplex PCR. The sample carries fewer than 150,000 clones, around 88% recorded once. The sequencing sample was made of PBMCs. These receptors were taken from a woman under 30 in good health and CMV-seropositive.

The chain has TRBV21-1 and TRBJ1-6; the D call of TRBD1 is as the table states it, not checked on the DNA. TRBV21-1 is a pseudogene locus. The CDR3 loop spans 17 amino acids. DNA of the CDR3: TGTGCCAGCAGCAAAGACCGCAGAGGGGGCGTCCCCTCACCCCTCCACTTT. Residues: CASSKDRRGGVPSPLHF.

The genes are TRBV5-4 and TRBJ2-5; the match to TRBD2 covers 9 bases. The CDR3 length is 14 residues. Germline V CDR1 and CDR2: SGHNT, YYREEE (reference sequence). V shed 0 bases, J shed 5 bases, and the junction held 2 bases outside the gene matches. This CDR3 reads CASSLGGRAETQYF. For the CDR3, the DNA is TGTGCCAGCAGCTTGGGCGGGAGGGCCGAGACCCAGTACTTC.

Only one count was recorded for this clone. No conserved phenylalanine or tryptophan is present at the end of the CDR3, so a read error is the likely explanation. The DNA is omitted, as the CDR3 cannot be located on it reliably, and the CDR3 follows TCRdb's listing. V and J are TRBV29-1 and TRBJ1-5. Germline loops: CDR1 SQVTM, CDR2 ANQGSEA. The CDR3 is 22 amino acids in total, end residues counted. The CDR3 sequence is CSVVYRPGPYLTSHLSRPLSGL.

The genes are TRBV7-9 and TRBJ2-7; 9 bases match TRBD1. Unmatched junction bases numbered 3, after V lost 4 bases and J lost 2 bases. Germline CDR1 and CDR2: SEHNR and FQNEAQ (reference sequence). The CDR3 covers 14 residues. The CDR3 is CASSWDRAPYEQYF. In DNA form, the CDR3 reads TGTGCCAGCAGCTGGGACAGGGCTCCCTACGAGCAGTACTTC.

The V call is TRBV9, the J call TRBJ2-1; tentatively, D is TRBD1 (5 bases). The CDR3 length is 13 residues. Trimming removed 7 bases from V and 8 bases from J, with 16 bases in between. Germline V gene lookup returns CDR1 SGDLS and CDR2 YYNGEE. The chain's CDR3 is CASRTQNRDEQFF. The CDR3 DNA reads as TGTGCCAGCCGGACACAGAACCGGGATGAGCAGTTCTTC. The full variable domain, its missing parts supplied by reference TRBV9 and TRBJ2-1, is DSGVTQTPKHLITATGQRVTLRCSPRSGDLSVYWYQQSLDQGLQFLIQYYNGEERAKGNILERFSAQQFPDLHSELNLSSLELGDSALYFCASRTQNRDEQFFGPGTRLTVL.

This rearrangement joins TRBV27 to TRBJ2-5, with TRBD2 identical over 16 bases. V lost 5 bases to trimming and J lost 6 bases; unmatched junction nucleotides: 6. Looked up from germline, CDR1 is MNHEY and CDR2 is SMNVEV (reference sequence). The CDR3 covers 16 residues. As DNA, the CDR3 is TGTGCCAGCAGTAAGGGACTAGCGGGGGGGCTGAAGACCCAGTACTTC. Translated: CASSKGLAGGLKTQYF.

CDR3 loop: CASSPYSGGRALNTEAFF. CDR3 bases: TGCGCCAGCAGCCCATACTCAGGGGGCCGGGCTTTGAACACTGAAGCTTTCTTT. V is TRBV4-1 and J is TRBJ1-1; 8 bases fit TRBD1. The germline CDR1 and CDR2 sequences are MGHRA and YSYEKL. The CDR3 spans 18 residues. V lost 4 bases and J lost 0; bases outside the gene matches: 13.

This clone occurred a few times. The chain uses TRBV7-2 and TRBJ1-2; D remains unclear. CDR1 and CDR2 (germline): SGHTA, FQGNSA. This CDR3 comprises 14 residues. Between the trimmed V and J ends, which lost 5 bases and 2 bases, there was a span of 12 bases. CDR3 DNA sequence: TGTGCCAGCAGCCCGCGGGGTGTGAACTATGGCTACACCTTC. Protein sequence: CASSPRGVNYGYTF.